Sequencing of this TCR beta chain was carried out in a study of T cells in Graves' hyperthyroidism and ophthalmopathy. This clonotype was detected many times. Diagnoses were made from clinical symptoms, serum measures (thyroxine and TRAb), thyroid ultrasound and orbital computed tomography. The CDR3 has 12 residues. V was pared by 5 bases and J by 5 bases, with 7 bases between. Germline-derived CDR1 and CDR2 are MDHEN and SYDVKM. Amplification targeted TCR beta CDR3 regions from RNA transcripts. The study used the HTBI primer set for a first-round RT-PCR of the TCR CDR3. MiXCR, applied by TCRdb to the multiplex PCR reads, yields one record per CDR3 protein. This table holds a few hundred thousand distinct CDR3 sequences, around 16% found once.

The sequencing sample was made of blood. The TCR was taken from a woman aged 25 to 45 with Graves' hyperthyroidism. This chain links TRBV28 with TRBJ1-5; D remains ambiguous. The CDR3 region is CASSPPHQPQHF. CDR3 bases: TGTGCCAGCAGTCCTCCTCATCAGCCCCAGCATTTT.